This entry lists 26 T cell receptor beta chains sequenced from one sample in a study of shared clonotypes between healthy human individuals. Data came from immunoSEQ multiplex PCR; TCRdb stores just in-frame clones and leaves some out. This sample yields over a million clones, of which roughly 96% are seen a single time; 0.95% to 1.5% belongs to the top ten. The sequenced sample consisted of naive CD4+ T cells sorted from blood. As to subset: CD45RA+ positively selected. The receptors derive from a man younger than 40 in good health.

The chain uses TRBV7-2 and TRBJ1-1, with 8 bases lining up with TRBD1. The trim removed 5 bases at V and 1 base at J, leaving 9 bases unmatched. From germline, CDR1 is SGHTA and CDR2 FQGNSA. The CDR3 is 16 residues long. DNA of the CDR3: TGTGCCAGCAGCCCCGACAGGGGCGCAGCGAACACTGAAGCTTTCTTT. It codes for CASSPDRGAANTEAFF.

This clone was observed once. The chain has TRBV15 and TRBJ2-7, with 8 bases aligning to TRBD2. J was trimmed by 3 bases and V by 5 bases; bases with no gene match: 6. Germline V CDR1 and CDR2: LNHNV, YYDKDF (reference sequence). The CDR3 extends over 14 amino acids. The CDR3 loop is CATSPRGGNYEQYF. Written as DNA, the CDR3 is TGTGCCACCAGCCCTCGGGGGGGAAACTACGAGCAGTACTTC. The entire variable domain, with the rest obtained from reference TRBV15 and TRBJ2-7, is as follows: DAMVIQNPRYQVTQFGKPVTLSCSQTLNHNVMYWYQQKSSQAPKLLFHYYDKDFNNEADTPDNFQSRRPNTSFCFLDIRSPGLGDTAMYLCATSPRGGNYEQYFGPGTRLTVT.

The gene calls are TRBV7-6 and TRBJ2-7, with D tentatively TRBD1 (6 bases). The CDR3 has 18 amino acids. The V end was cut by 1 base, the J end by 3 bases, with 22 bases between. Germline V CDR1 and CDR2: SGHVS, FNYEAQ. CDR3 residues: CASSLVSAGAVGDYEQYF. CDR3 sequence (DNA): TGTGCCAGCAGCTTAGTTTCGGCAGGGGCTGTAGGGGACTACGAGCAGTACTTC.

CDR3 sequence: CASSLVLAGTDTQYF. Written as DNA, the CDR3 is TGTGCCAGCAGCTTGGTACTAGCGGGCACAGATACGCAGTATTTT. J is TRBJ2-3 and V is TRBV5-6, with 8 bases identical to TRBD2. Per the germline V gene, CDR1 is SGHDT and CDR2 is YYEEEE. Trimming took 0 bases from V and 1 from J; bases not matched to a gene: 1. The CDR3 totals 15 residues. Full variable domain (missing parts from reference TRBV5-6 and TRBJ2-3): DAGVTQSPTHLIKTRGQQVTLRCSPKSGHDTVSWYQQALGQGPQFIFQYYEEEERQRGNFPDRFSGHQFPNYSSELNVNALLLGDSALYLCASSLVLAGTDTQYFGPGTRLTVL.

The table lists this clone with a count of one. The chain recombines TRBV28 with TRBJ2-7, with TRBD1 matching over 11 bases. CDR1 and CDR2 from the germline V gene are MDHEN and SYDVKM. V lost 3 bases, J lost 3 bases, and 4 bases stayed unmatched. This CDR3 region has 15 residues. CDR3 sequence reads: CASSFRTGGLYEQYF. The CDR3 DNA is TGTGCCAGCAGTTTCCGGACAGGGGGCCTCTACGAGCAGTACTTC. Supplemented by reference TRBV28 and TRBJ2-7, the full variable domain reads DVKVTQSSRYLVKRTGEKVFLECVQDMDHENMFWYRQDPGLGLRLIYFSYDVKMKEKGDIPEGYSVSREKKERFSLILESASTNQTSMYLCASSFRTGGLYEQYFGPGTRLTVT.

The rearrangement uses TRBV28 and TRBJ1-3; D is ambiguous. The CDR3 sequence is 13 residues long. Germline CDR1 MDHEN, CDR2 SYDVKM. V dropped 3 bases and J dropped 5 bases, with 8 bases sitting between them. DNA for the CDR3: TGTGCCAGCAGTTTTCCCAGCCGAAACACCATATATTTT. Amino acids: CASSFPSRNTIYF.

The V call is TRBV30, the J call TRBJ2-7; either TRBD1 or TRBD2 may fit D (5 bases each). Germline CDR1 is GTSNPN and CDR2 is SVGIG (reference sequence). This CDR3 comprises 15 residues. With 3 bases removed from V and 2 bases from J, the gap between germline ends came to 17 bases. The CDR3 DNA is TGTGCCTGGAGGGCCCCCGGGACCGTGACCTACGAGCAGTACTTC. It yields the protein CAWRAPGTVTYEQYF.

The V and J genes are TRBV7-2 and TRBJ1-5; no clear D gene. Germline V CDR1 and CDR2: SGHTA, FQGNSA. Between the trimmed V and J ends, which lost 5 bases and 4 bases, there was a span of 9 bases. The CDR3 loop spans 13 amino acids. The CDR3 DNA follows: TGTGCCAGCAGCCCCATGGGGAATCAGCCCCAGCATTTT. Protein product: CASSPMGNQPQHF.

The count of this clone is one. CDR3 amino acids: CASGAGRDTQYF. The DNA for the CDR3 is TGTGCCAGTGGTGCGGGGAGGGATACGCAGTATTTT. The chain couples TRBV6-1 to TRBJ2-3; a weak D match, TRBD2 (6 bases). The germline CDR1 and CDR2 sequences are MNHNS and SASEGT. The CDR3 extends over 12 amino acids. The ends were cut back, 9 bases at V and 6 bases at J, with 13 bases in the middle.

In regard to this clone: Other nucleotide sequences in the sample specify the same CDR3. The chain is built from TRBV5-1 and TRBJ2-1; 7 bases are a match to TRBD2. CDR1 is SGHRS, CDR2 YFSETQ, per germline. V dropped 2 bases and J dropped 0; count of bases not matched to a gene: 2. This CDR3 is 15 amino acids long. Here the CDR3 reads CASSFAGVSYNEQFF. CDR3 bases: TGCGCCAGCAGCTTTGCGGGAGTCTCCTACAATGAGCAGTTCTTC.

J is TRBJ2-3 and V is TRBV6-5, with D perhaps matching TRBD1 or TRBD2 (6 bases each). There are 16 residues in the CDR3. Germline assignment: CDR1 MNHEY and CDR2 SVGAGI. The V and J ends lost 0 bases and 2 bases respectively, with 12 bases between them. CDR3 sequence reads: CASSYSGGPFTDTQYF. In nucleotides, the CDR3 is TGTGCCAGCAGTTACTCAGGGGGGCCGTTCACAGATACGCAGTATTTT.

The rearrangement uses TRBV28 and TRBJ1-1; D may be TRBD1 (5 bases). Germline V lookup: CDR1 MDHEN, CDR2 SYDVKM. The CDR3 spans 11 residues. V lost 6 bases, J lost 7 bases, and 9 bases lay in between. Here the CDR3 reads CASSGAFEAFF. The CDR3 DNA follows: TGTGCCAGCAGCGGGGCGTTTGAAGCTTTCTTT.

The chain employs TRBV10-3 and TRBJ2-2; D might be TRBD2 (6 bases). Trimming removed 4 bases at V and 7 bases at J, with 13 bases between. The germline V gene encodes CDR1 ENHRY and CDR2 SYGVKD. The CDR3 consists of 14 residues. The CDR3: CAISVTEGYGELFF. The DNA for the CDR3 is TGTGCCATCAGTGTCACGGAGGGGTACGGGGAGCTGTTTTTT.

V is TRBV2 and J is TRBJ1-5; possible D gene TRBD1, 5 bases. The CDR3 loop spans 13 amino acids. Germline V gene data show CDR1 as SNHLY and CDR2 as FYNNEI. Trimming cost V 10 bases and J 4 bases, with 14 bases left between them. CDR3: CATQGSLNQPQHF. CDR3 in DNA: TGTGCCACCCAGGGATCCCTGAATCAGCCCCAGCATTTT. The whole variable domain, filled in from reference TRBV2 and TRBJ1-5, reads EPEVTQTPSHQVTQMGQEVILRCVPISNHLYFYWYRQILGQKVEFLVSFYNNEISEKSEIFDDQFSVERPDGSNFTLKIRSTKLEDSAMYFCATQGSLNQPQHFGDGTRLSIL.

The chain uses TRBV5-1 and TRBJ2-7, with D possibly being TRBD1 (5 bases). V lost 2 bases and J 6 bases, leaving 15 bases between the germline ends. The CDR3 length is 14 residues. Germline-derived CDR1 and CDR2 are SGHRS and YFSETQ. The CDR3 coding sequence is TGCGCCAGCAGCTTAAATAGGCAGGGCGGCGAGCAGTACTTC. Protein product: CASSLNRQGGEQYF.

The CDR3 sequence: CASSQSRGGDQETQYF. In DNA, the CDR3 is TGTGCCAGCAGCCAATCACGGGGTGGGGACCAAGAGACCCAGTACTTC. This rearrangement joins TRBV4-2 to TRBJ2-5; possible D gene TRBD2, 5 bases. V was cut by 2 bases and J by 0 bases, with 13 bases left in between. Germline V lookup: CDR1 LGHNA, CDR2 YNFKEQ. This CDR3 contains 16 residues.

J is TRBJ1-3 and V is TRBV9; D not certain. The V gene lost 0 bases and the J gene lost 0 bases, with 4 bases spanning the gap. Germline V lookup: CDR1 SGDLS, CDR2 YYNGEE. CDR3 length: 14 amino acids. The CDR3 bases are TGTGCCAGCAGCGTAGACTTCTCTGGAAACACCATATATTTT. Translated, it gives CASSVDFSGNTIYF.

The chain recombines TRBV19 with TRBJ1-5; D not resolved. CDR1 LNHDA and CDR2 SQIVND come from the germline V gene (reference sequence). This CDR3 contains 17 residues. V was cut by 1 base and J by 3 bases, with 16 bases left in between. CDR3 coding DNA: TGTGCCAGTAGTATAGGGCAGTGGTTCAGCGCCAATCAGCCCCAGCATTTT. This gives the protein CASSIGQWFSANQPQHF. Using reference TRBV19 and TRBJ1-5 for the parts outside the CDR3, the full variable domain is DGGITQSPKYLFRKEGQNVTLSCEQNLNHDAMYWYRQDPGQGLRLIYYSQIVNDFQKGDIAEGYSVSREKKESFPLTVTSAQKNPTAFYLCASSIGQWFSANQPQHFGDGTRLSIL.

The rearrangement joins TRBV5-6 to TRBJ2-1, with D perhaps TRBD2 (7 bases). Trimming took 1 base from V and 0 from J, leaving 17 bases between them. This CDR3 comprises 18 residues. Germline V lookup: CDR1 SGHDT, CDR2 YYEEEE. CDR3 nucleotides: TGTGCCAGCAGCTTGACGGGGGGCGGAAGGTTCTCCTACAATGAGCAGTTCTTC. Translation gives CASSLTGGGRFSYNEQFF.

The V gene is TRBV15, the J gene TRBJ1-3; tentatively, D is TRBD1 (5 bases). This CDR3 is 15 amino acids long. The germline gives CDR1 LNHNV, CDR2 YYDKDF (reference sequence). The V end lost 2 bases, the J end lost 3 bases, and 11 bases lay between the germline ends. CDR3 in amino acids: CATSRPRDGGNTIYF. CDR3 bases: TGTGCCACCAGCAGACCTCGGGACGGTGGAAACACCATATATTTT.

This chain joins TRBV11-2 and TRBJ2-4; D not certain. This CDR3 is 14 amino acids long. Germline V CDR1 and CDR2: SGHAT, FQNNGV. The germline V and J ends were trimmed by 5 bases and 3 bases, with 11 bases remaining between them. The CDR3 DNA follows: TGTGCCAGCAGCCTGGCGTCGGGCAAAAACATTCAGTACTTC. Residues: CASSLASGKNIQYF.

The CDR3 DNA sequence: TGCGCCAGCAGCCAAGATACAGGGGGATATGGCTACACCTTC. It is translated as CASSQDTGGYGYTF. The V and J genes are TRBV4-3 and TRBJ1-2; 8 bases align to TRBD1. The CDR3 totals 14 residues. V dropped 0 bases and J dropped 5; count of bases not matched to a gene: 2. Germline V gene lookup returns CDR1 LGHNA and CDR2 YSLEER.

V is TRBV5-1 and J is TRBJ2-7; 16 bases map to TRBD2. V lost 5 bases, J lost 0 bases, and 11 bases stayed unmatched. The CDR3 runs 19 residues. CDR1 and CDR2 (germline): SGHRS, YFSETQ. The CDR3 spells CASRLQPGLAGGGSYEQYF. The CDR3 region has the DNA TGCGCCAGCAGGCTCCAACCGGGACTAGCGGGAGGGGGCTCCTACGAGCAGTACTTC. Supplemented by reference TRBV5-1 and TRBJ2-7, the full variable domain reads KAGVTQTPRYLIKTRGQQVTLSCSPISGHRSVSWYQQTPGQGLQFLFEYFSETQRNKGNFPGRFSGRQFSNSRSEMNVSTLELGDSALYLCASRLQPGLAGGGSYEQYFGPGTRLTVT.

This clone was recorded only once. CDR3 bases: TGTGCCAGTAGTATAGGCTTTGAGCCCCAGCATTTT. Its protein is CASSIGFEPQHF. The chain couples TRBV19 to TRBJ1-5; D uncertain. Trimming stripped 1 base from V and 8 bases from J, with 6 bases between. Per the germline V gene, CDR1 is LNHDA and CDR2 is SQIVND (reference sequence). The CDR3 is 12 amino acids. Together with reference TRBV19 and TRBJ1-5, the CDR3 gives the full variable domain: DGGITQSPKYLFRKEGQNVTLSCEQNLNHDAMYWYRQDPGQGLRLIYYSQIVNDFQKGDIAEGYSVSREKKESFPLTVTSAQKNPTAFYLCASSIGFEPQHFGDGTRLSIL.

The CDR3 sequence: CASSRIGRGYEQYF. The CDR3 DNA reads TGTGCCAGCAGTCGCATCGGACGAGGCTACGAGCAGTACTTC. The V gene is TRBV27, the J gene TRBJ2-7; D unclear. The CDR3 is 14 amino acids. The V end lost 5 bases, the J end lost 3 bases, and 14 bases lay between the germline ends. The germline V gene has CDR1 MNHEY and CDR2 SMNVEV (reference sequence).

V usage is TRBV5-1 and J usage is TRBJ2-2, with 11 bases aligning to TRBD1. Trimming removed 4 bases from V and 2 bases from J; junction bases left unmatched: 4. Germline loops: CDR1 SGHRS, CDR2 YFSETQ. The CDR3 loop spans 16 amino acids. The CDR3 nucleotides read TGCGCCAGCAGCCGCGGGACAGGGGGTAACACCGGGGAGCTGTTTTTT. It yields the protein CASSRGTGGNTGELFF.